The clone carrying this T cell receptor beta chain showed up many times. No antigen is known for it. The data stem from a study of neurological immune-mediated disorders. Whole-study findings and limits: The repertoires of 18 of 34 multiple sclerosis patients fell into one related-CDR3 cluster (a possible signature) under phylogenetic grouping. CDR3 amino acid sequences found in expanded clones were never shared across subjects, suggesting private repertoires in all groups.

This CDR3 has 17 amino acids. Deletions cut 0 bases from V and 0 bases from J, with 17 bases between. CDR1 is SQVTM, CDR2 ANQGSEA, per germline. The study built unsorted libraries from 2 million PBMCs kept at -80 C. cDNA synthesis was performed by 5'RACE with 10-nucleotide random UMIs. TCRdb itself ran the 5' RACE reads through MiXCR, one entry per CDR3 protein. The table includes over 45,000 distinct CDR3 sequences, around 3.1% detected once. The sample was PBMCs. The TCR sequence derives from a man in his forties with multiple sclerosis. The chain carries TRBV29-1 and TRBJ1-1; D is possibly TRBD1 (6 bases). The CDR3 DNA follows: TGCAGCGTTGAAGACAGGAGGACAGACTGGATGAACACTGAAGCTTTCTTT. This encodes CSVEDRRTDWMNTEAFF.